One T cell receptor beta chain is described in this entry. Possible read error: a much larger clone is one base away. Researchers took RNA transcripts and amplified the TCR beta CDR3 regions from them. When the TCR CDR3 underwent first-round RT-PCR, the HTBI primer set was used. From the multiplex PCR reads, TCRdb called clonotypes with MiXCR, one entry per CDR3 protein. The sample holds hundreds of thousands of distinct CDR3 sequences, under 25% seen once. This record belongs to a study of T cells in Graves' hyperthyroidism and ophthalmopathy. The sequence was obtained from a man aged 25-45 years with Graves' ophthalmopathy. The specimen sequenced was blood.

The CDR3 nucleotides read TGTGCCAGCAGGGCCAGCTACAATGAGCAGTACTTC. It yields the protein CASRASYNEQYF. This rearrangement joins TRBV6-1 to TRBJ2-1; D not certain. The last part of the DNA fits TRBJ2-7 better; the J call may be wrong. The length of the CDR3 is 12 residues. CDR1 is MNHNS, CDR2 SASEGT, per germline.